This record concerns one T cell receptor (beta chain) sequence. Its specificity is not known. PCR primers comprised 60 Vbeta and 13 Jbeta primers. Data came from immunoSEQ multiplex PCR; TCRdb stores just in-frame clones and leaves some out. The sample table sets out 20,000 to 25,000 clones. The data originate from a study of cytomegalovirus exposure and HLA in healthy donors. Notes on the study in general: In a later analysis, several top co-occurrence clusters appeared linked to parvovirus B19, influenza, CMV and Epstein-Barr virus. The study labeled fewer than 200 TCR beta chains cytomegalovirus-associated.

The TCR was taken from a male donor in good health and CMV-seropositive. Input material: PBMCs.

Here the CDR3 reads CAWTSGGASGANVLTF. DNA for the CDR3: TGTGCCTGGACTAGCGGGGGGGCCTCTGGGGCCAACGTCCTGACTTTC. The chain carries TRBV30 and TRBJ2-6; TRBD2 matches 12 bases. The ends lost 4 bases at V and 0 bases at J; junction bases unmatched: 1. From germline, CDR1 is GTSNPN and CDR2 SVGIG (reference sequence). The CDR3 covers 16 residues.